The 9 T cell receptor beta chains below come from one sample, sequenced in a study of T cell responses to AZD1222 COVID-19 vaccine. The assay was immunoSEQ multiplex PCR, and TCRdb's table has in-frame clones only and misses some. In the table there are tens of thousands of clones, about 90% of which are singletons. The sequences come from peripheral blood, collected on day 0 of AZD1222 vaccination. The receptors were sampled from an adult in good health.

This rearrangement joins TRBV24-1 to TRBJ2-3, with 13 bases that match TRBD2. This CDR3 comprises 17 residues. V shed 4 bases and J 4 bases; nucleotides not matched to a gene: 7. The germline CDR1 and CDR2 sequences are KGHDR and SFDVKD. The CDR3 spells CATSDAGLAGVADTQYF. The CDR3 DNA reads TGTGCCACCAGTGACGCCGGACTAGCGGGAGTAGCAGATACGCAGTATTTT.

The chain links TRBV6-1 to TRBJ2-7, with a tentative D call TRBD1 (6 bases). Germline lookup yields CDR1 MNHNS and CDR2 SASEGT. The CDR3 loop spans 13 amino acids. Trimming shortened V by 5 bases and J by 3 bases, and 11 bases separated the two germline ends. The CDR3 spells CASSQGQLYEQYF. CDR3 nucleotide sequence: TGTGCCAGCAGTCAAGGACAGCTCTACGAGCAGTACTTC.

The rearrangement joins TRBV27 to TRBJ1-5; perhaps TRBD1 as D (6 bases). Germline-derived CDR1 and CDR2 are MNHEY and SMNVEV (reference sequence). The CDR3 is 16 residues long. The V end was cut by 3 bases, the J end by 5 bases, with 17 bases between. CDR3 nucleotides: TGTGCCAGCAGTTTTTCTGGCAGGGGTATTGATCAGCCCCAGCATTTT. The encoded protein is CASSFSGRGIDQPQHF.

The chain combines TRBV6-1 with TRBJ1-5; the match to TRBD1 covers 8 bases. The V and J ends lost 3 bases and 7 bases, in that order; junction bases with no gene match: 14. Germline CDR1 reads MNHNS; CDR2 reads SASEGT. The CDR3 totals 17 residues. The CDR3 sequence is CASSEVLDRGAVQPQHF. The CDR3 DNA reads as TGTGCCAGCAGTGAGGTCCTCGACAGGGGAGCTGTGCAGCCCCAGCATTTT.

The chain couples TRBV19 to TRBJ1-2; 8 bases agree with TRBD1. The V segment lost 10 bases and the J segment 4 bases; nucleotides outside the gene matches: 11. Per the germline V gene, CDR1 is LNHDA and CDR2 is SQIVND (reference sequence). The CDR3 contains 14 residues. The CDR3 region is CATTGQASSYGYTF. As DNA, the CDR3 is TGTGCCACCACGGGACAGGCCTCTTCCTATGGCTACACCTTC. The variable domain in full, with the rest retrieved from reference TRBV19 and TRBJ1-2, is DGGITQSPKYLFRKEGQNVTLSCEQNLNHDAMYWYRQDPGQGLRLIYYSQIVNDFQKGDIAEGYSVSREKKESFPLTVTSAQKNPTAFYLCATTGQASSYGYTFGSGTRLTVV.

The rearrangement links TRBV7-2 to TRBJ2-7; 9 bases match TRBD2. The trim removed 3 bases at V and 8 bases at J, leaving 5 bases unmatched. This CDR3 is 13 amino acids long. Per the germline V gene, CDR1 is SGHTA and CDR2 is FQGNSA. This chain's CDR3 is CASSFGLAGKQYF. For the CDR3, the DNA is TGTGCCAGCAGCTTCGGGCTAGCGGGAAAGCAGTACTTC. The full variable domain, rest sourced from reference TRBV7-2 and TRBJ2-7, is GAGVSQSPSNKVTEKGKDVELRCDPISGHTALYWYRQSLGQGLEFLIYFQGNSAPDKSGLPSDRFSAERTGGSVSTLTIQRTQQEDSAVYLCASSFGLAGKQYFGPGTRLTVT.

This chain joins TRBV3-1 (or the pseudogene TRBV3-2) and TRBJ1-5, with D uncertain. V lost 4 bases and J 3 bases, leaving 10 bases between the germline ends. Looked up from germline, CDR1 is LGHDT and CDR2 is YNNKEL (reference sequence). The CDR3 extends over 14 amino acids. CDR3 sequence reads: CASSPYTANQPQHF. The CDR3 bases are TGTGCCAGCAGCCCTTACACGGCCAATCAGCCCCAGCATTTT.

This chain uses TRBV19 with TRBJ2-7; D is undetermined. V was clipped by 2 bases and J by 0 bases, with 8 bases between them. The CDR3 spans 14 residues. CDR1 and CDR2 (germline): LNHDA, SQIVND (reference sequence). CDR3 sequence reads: CASSITPNSYEQYF. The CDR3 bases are TGTGCCAGTAGTATAACACCTAACTCCTACGAGCAGTACTTC.

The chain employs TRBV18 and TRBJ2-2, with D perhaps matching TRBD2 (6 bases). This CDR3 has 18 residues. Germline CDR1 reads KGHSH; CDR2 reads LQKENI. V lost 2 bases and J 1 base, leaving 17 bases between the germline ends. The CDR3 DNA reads TGTGCCAGCTCACCAAGAAGAATCGGGGGAGGGAACACCGGGGAGCTGTTTTTT. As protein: CASSPRRIGGGNTGELFF.